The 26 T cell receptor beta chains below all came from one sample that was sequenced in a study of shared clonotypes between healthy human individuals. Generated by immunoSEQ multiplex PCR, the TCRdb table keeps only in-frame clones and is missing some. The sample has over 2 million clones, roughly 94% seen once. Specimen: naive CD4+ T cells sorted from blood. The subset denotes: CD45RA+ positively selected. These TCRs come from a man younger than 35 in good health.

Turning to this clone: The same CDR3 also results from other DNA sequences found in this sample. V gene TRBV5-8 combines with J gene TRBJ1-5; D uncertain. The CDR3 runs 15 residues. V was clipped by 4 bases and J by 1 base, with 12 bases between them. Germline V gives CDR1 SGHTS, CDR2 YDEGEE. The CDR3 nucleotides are TGTGCCAGCAGCCTACGCAGAGGAAGCAATCAGCCCCAGCATTTT. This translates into CASSLRRGSNQPQHF.

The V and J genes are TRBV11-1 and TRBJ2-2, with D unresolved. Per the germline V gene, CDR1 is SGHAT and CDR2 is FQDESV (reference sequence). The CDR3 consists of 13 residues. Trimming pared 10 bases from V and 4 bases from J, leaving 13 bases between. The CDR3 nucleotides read TGTGCCACCCGCCGAGAGAGCACCGGGGAGCTGTTTTTT. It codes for CATRRESTGELFF.

The CDR3 loop reads CASSLDFLQGEAFF. CDR3 sequence (DNA): TGTGCCAGCAGCTTAGATTTCCTACAGGGTGAAGCTTTCTTT. The V gene is TRBV11-2, the J gene TRBJ1-1; D is possibly TRBD1 (6 bases). CDR1 and CDR2 (germline): SGHAT, FQNNGV. CDR3 length equals 14 residues. V shed 0 bases and J shed 7 bases, with 12 bases lying between them.

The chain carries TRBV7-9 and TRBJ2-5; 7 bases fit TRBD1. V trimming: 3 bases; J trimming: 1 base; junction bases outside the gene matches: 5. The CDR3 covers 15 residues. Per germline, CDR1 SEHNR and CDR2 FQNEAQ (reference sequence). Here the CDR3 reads CASSFLGQTQETQYF. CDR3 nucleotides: TGTGCCAGCAGCTTCCTGGGACAGACCCAAGAGACCCAGTACTTC.

In DNA, the CDR3 is TGTGCCATCAGTGAGAGTACACCTCAGCAGTTCTTC. Protein sequence: CAISESTPQQFF. The chain couples TRBV10-3 to TRBJ2-1, with D hard to call. V was trimmed by 2 bases and J by 11 bases, leaving 10 bases between them. The CDR3 sequence is 12 residues long. Germline V CDR1 and CDR2: ENHRY, SYGVKD.

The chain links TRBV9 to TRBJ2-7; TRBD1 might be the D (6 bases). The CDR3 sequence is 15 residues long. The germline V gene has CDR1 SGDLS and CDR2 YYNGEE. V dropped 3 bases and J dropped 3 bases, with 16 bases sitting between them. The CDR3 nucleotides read TGTGCCAGCAGCGCCGGACAGAGAATCATCTACGAGCAGTACTTC. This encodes CASSAGQRIIYEQYF.

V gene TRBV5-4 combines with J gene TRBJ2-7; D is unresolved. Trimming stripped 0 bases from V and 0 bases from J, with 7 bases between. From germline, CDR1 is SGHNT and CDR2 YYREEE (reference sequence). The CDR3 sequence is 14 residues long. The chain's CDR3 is CASSLVPASYEQYF. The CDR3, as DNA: TGTGCCAGCAGCTTGGTACCAGCCTCCTACGAGCAGTACTTC.

CDR3 sequence reads: CASSQTGVDNEQFF. The CDR3 DNA follows: TGCGCCAGCAGCCAGACAGGAGTCGACAATGAGCAGTTCTTC. The chain is built from TRBV4-1 and TRBJ2-1; a possible D gene is TRBD1 (6 bases). Trimming left V 3 bases short and J 5 bases short, with 11 bases between. This CDR3 spans 14 amino acids. Germline loops: CDR1 MGHRA, CDR2 YSYEKL.

CDR3 residues: CAWSDLQQGRTDTQYF. CDR3 sequence (DNA): TGTGCCTGGAGTGACCTTCAACAGGGACGCACAGATACGCAGTATTTT. V usage is TRBV30 and J usage is TRBJ2-3; a weak D match, TRBD1 (6 bases). This CDR3 spans 16 amino acids. V lost 1 base and J 1 base, leaving 15 bases between the germline ends. Germline V lookup: CDR1 GTSNPN, CDR2 SVGIG (reference sequence).

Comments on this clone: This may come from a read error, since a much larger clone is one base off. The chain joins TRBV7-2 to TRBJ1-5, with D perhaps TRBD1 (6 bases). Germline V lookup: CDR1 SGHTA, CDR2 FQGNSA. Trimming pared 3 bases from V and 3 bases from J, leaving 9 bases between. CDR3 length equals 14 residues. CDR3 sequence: CASSFGQINQPQHF. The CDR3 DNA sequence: TGTGCCAGCAGCTTTGGACAGATCAATCAGCCCCAGCATTTT.

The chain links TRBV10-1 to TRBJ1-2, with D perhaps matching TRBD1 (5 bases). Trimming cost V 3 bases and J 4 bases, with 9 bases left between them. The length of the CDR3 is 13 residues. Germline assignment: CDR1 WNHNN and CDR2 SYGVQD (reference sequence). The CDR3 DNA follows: TGCGCCAGCAGTGAATCGGGACCCTATGGCTACACCTTC. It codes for CASSESGPYGYTF.

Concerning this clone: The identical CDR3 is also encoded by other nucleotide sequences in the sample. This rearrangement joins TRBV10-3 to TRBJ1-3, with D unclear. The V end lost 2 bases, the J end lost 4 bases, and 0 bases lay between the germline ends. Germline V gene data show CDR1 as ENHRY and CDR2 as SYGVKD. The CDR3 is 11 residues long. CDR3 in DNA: TGTGCCATCAGTGAGGGAAACACCATATATTTT. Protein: CAISEGNTIYF.

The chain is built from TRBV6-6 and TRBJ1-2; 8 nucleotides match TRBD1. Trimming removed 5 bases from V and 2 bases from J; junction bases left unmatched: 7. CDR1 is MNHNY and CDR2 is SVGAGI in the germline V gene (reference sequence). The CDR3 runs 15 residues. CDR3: CASSPDWTGNYGYTF. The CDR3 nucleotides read TGTGCCAGCAGTCCCGACTGGACAGGGAACTATGGCTACACCTTC.

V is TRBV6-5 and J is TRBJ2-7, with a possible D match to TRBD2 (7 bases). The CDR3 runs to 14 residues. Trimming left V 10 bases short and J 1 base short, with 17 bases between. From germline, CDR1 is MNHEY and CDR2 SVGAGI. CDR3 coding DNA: TGTGCCACCTCCCGAGGGGGGGCGTCCTACGAGCAGTACTTC. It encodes CATSRGGASYEQYF.

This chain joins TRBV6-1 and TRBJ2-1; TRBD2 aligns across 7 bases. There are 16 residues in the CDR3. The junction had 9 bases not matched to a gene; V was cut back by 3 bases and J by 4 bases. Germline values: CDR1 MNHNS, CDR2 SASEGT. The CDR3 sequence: CASSEPGGGSYNEQFF. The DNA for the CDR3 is TGTGCCAGCAGTGAGCCGGGGGGAGGGAGTTACAATGAGCAGTTCTTC.

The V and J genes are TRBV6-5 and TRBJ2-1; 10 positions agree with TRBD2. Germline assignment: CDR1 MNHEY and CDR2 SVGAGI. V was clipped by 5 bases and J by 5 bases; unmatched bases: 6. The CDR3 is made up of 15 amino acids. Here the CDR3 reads CASSPVGLADNEQFF. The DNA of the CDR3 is TGTGCCAGCAGTCCTGTAGGACTAGCGGACAATGAGCAGTTCTTC.

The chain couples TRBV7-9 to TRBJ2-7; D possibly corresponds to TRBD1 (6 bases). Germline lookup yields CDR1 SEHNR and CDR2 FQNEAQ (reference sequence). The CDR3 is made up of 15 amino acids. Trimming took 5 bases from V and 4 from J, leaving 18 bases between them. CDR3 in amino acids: CASSGILVRGYEQYF. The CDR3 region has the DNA TGTGCCAGCAGCGGTATCCTTGTAAGGGGGTACGAGCAGTACTTC. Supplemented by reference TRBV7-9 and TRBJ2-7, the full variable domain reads DTGVSQNPRHKITKRGQNVTFRCDPISEHNRLYWYRQTLGQGPEFLTYFQNEAQLEKSRLLSDRFSAERPKGSFSTLEIQRTEQGDSAMYLCASSGILVRGYEQYFGPGTRLTVT.

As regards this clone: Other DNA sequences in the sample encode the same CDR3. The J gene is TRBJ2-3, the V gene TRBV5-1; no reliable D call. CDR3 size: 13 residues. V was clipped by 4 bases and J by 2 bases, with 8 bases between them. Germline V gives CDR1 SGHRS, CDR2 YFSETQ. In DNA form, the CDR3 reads TGCGCCAGCAGCCCAGACTCCACAGATACGCAGTATTTT. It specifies CASSPDSTDTQYF. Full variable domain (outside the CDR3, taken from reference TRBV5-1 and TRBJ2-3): KAGVTQTPRYLIKTRGQQVTLSCSPISGHRSVSWYQQTPGQGLQFLFEYFSETQRNKGNFPGRFSGRQFSNSRSEMNVSTLELGDSALYLCASSPDSTDTQYFGPGTRLTVL.

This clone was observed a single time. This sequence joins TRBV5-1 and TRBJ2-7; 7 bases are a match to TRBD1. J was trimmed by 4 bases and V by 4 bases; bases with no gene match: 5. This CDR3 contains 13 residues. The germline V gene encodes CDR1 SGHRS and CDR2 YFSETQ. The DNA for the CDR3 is TGCGCCAGCAGCCCGGACAGGACTTACGAGCAGTACTTC. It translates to CASSPDRTYEQYF. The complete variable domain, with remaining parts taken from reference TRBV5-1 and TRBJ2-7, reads KAGVTQTPRYLIKTRGQQVTLSCSPISGHRSVSWYQQTPGQGLQFLFEYFSETQRNKGNFPGRFSGRQFSNSRSEMNVSTLELGDSALYLCASSPDRTYEQYFGPGTRLTVT.

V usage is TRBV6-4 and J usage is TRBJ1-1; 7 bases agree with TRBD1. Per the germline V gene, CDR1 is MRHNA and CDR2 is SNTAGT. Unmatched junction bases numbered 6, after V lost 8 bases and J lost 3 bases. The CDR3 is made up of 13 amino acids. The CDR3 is CASRNRGDTEAFF. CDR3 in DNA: TGTGCCAGCCGAAACAGGGGAGACACTGAAGCTTTCTTT.

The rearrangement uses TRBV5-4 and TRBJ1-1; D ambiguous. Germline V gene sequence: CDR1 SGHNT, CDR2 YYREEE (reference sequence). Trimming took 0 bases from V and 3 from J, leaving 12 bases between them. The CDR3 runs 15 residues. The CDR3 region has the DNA TGTGCCAGCAGCTTGGGTGCACCTAGGGACACTGAAGCTTTCTTT. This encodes CASSLGAPRDTEAFF.

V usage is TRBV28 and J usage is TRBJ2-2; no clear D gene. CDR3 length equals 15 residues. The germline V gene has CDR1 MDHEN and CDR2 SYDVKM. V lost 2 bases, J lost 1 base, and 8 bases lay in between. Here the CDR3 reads CASSLRRVNTGELFF. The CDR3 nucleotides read TGTGCCAGCAGTTTAAGACGGGTGAACACCGGGGAGCTGTTTTTT.

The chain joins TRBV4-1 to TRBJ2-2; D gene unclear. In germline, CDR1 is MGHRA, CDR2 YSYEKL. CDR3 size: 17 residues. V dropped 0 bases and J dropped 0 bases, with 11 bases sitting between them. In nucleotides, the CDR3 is TGCGCCAGCAGCCAAGATTTTGTGGTTGCGAACACCGGGGAGCTGTTTTTT. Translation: CASSQDFVVANTGELFF.

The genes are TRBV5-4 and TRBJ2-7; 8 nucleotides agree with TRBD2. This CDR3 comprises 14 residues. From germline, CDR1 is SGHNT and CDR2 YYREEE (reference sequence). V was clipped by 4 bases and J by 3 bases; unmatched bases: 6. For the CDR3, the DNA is TGTGCCAGCAGCAACCCTAGCGGGCACTACGAGCAGTACTTC. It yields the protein CASSNPSGHYEQYF.

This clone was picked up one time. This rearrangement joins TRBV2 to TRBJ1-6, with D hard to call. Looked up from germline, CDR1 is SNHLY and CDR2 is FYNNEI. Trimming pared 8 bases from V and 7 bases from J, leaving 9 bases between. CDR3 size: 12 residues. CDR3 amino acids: CASSGPNSPLHF. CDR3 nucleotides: TGTGCCAGCTCAGGACCCAATTCACCCCTCCACTTT. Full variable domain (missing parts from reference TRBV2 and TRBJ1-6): EPEVTQTPSHQVTQMGQEVILRCVPISNHLYFYWYRQILGQKVEFLVSFYNNEISEKSEIFDDQFSVERPDGSNFTLKIRSTKLEDSAMYFCASSGPNSPLHFGNGTRLTVT.

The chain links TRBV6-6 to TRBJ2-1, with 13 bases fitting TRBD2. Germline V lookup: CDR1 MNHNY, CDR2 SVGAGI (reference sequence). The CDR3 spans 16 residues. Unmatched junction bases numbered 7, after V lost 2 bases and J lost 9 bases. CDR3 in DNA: TGTGCCAGCAGTTACATAACTAGCGGGAGGGCCGGTGAGCAGTTCTTC. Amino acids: CASSYITSGRAGEQFF.